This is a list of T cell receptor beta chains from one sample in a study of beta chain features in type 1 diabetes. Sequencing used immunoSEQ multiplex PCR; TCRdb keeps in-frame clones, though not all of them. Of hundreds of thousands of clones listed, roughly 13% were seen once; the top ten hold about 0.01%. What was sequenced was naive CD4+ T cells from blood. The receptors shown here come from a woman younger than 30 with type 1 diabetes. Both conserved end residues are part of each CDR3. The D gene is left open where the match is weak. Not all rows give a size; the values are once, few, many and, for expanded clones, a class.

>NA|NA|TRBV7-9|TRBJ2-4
TGTGCCAGCAGCTCCGGGTCCCCAAAATACTTC
CASSSGSPKYF
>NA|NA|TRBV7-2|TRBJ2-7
TGTGCCAGCAGCTCCGACGGGACTGGACCCTACGAGCAGTACTTC
CASSSDGTGPYEQYF
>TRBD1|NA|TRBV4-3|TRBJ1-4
TGCGCCAGCAGCCAGGGACAGAGAAATGAAAAACTGTTTTTT
CASSQGQRNEKLFF
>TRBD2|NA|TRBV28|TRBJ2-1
TGTGCCAGCAGTGCCTCCGGGACTAGCGGGCCTGAGCAGTTCTTC
CASSASGTSGPEQFF
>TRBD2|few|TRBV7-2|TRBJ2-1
TGTGCCAGCAGACCGAGCGGGGGGGCTCGAGGTGAGCAGTTCTTC
CASRPSGGARGEQFF
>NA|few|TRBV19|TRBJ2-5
TGTGCCAGTGGAGAAAGCGGATTCGAAGAGACCCAGTACTTC
CASGESGFEETQYF
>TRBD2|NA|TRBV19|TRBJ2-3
TGTGCCAGTAGCATTGGGGGGGGCACAGATACGCAGTATTTT
CASSIGGGTDTQYF
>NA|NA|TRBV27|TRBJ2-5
TGTGCCAGCAGTGCCGTCCAGGGGCCGCAAGAGACCCAGTACTTC
CASSAVQGPQETQYF
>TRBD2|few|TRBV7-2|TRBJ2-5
TGTGCCAGCAGCCGAAAGCCGGGACTAGCGGAAGAGACCCAGTACTTC
CASSRKPGLAEETQYF
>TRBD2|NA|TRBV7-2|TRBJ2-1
TGTGCCAGCAGCCGCAGGACTAGCGGGAGCGGTGATGAGCAGTTCTTC
CASSRRTSGSGDEQFF
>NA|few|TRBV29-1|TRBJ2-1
TGCAGCGTTGCCGCGGGAATTGGTACCTACAATGAGCAGTTCTTC
CSVAAGIGTYNEQFF
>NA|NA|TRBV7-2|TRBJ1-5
TGTGCCAGCAGCTTAGTAGGGGTTAGCAATCAGCCCCAGCATTTT
CASSLVGVSNQPQHF
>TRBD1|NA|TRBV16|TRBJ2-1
TGTGCCAGCAGCCAAAGGGGCAGGGGGGAGCAGTTCTTC
CASSQRGRGEQFF
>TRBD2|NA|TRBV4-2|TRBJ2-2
TGTGCCAGCAGCCCCTCTAGCGGGAATTTAGCCGGGGAGCTGTTTTTT
CASSPSSGNLAGELFF
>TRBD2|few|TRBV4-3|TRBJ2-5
TGCGCCAGCAGCCAAGTTTGGGCGGGGGGTGGCGAGACCCAGTACTTC
CASSQVWAGGGETQYF
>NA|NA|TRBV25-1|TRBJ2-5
TGTGCCAGCAGTGACTGGGCCCAAGAGACCCAGTACTTC
CASSDWAQETQYF
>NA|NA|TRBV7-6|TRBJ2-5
TGTGCCAGCGGGTTTCGCGGTGGCGGCACAGAGACCCAGTACTTC
CASGFRGGGTETQYF
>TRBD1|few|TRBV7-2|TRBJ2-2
TGTGCCAGCAGCTTAGCGTACAGACAGGGGCTTACCGGGGAGCTGTTTTTT
CASSLAYRQGLTGELFF
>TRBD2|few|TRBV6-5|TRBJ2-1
TGTGCCAGCAGGCAAACTAGCGGAAGATGGCATGAGCAGTTCTTC
CASRQTSGRWHEQFF
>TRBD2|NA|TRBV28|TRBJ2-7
TGTGCCAGCAGTTGGACTAGCGGGAGCCTGGACGAGCAGTACTTC
CASSWTSGSLDEQYF
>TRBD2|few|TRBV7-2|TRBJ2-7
TGTGCCAGCAGGACTAGCGGGAGCACCGAGCAGTACTTC
CASRTSGSTEQYF
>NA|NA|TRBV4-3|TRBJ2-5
TGCGCCAGCAGCCAGAACACAGGGCCAGAGACCCAGTACTTC
CASSQNTGPETQYF
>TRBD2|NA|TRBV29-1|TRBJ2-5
TGCACCGGGGGGGGTCGGGGGGAGACCCAGTACTTC
CTGGGRGETQYF
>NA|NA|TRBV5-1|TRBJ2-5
TGCGCCAGCCGGCCTTGGGGACAACCTCAAGAGACCCAGTACTTC
CASRPWGQPQETQYF
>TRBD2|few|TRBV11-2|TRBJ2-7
TGTGCCAGCAGTTACAGCGGGAGGGGGTACGAGCAGTACTTC
CASSYSGRGYEQYF
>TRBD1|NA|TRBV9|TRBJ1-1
TGTGCCAGCAGCGCCGGGACAGGGGGCATGCGCACTGAAGCTTTCTTT
CASSAGTGGMRTEAFF
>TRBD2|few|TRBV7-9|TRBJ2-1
TGTGCCAGCAGCTCGTTTGGGACTAGCGGGGGGGCCACGTTCTTC
CASSSFGTSGGATFF
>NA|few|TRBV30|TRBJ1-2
TGTGCCTGGAGTACCGGGAGTTACTATGGCTACACCTTC
CAWSTGSYYGYTF